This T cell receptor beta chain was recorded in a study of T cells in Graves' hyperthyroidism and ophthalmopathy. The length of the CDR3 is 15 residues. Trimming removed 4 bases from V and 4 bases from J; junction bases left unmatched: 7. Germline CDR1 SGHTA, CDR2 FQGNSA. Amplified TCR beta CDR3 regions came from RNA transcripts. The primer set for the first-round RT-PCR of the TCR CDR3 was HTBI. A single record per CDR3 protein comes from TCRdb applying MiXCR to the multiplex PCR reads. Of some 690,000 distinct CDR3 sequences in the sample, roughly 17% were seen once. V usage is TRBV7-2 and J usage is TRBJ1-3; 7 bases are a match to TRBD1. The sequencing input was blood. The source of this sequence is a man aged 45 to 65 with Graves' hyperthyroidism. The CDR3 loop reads CASSSVTGSGNTIYF. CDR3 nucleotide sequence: TGTGCCAGCAGCTCGGTGACAGGGTCCGGAAACACCATATATTTT.